This T cell receptor (beta chain) was captured in a study of T-cell reconstitution after alpha-beta-depleted transplantation in children. This clonotype has only a few counts. Its antigen is unidentified. TCRbeta library construction was performed incorporating unique molecular identifiers. MiXCR, applied by TCRdb to the PCR reads, yields one record per CDR3 protein. The data hold some 300,000 distinct CDR3 sequences, with 6.5% to 9% observed a single time. Whole-study results and caveats: From newly produced T cells came most of the T-cell counts and diversity one year after transplant. Some patients' high day-60 TCRbeta diversity was attributed to recipient cells surviving conditioning. Roughly two months post-transplant, alpha-beta T cells reportedly originated from several hundred graft clones that had expanded.

This CDR3 comprises 15 residues. CDR1 and CDR2 (germline): SGDLS, YYNGEE. V was trimmed by 1 base and J by 2 bases, leaving 9 bases between them. V usage is TRBV9 and J usage is TRBJ2-2; D is perhaps TRBD2 (6 bases). The sample in question was peripheral blood, obtained 360 days after TCRalphabeta/CD19-depleted stem cell transplant. The receptor's source is a female patient aged 2-10 years who had a stem cell transplant for Fanconi anemia, so the T cells may come from the graft donor. The chain's CDR3 is CASSVSGGNTGELFF. The CDR3 region has the DNA TGTGCCAGCAGCGTATCCGGGGGAAACACCGGGGAGCTGTTTTTT.